This TCR beta chain was recorded in a study of blood T cell repertoires in COVID-19. This clone was seen just once. Other DNA sequences in this specimen translate into the identical CDR3. The V end lost 5 bases, the J end lost 4 bases, and 2 bases lay between the germline ends. CDR1 and CDR2 (germline): SNHLY, FYNNEI. There are 11 residues in the CDR3. The protocol was immunoSEQ multiplex PCR, while the TCRdb copy is restricted to in-frame clones and leaves out a portion. This table has 150,000 or so clones, around 73% appearing once. The sample was PBMCs or T cells enriched from blood (not recorded which). This chain uses TRBV2 with TRBJ2-2; D not certain. The source of this sequence is a woman aged 45-60 years who had recovered from COVID-19. The DNA for the CDR3 is TGTGCCAGCAGTCTCACCGGGGAGCTGTTTTTT. The encoded protein is CASSLTGELFF.